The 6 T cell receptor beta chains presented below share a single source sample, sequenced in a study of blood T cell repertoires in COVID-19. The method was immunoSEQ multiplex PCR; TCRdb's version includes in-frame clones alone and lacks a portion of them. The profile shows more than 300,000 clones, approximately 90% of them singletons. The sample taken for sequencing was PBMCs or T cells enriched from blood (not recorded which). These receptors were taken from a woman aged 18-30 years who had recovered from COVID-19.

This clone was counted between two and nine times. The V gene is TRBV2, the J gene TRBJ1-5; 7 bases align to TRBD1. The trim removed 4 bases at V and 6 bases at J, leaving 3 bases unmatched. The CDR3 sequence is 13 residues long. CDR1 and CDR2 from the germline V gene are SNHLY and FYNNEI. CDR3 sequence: CASSGSGGQPQHF. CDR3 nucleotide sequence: TGTGCCAGCAGTGGGTCAGGGGGTCAGCCCCAGCATTTT.

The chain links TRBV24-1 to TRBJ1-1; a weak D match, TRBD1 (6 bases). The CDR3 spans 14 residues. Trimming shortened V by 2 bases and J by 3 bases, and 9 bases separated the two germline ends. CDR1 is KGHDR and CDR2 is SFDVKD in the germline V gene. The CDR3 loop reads CATSDSDRDTEAFF. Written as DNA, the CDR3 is TGTGCCACCAGTGATTCGGACAGAGACACTGAAGCTTTCTTT.

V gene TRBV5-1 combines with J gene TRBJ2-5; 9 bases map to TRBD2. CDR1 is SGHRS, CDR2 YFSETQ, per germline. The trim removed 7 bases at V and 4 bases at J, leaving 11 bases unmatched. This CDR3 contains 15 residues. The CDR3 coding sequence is TGCGCCAGCGTCCAGGGCGGGGGGGCCGGAGAGACCCAGTACTTC. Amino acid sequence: CASVQGGGAGETQYF.

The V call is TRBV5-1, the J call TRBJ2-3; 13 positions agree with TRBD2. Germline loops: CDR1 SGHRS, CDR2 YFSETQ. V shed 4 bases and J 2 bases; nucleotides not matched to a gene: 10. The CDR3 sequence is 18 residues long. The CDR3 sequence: CASSDGLAGALHTDTQYF. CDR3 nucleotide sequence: TGCGCCAGCAGCGACGGACTAGCGGGGGCCTTACACACAGATACGCAGTATTTT.

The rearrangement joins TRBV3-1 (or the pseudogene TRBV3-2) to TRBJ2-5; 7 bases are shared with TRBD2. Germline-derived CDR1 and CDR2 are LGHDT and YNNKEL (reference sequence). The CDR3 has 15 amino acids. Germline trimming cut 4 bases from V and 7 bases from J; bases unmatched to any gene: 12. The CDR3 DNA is TGTGCCAGCAGCCCCCGGACTAGTTTGTTGGGGACCCAGTACTTC. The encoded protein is CASSPRTSLLGTQYF.

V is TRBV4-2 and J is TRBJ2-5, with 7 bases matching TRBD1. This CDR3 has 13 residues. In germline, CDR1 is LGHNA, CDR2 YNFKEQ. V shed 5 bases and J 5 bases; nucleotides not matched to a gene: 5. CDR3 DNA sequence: TGTGCCAGCAGCAACAGGGGTTCGGAGACCCAGTACTTC. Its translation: CASSNRGSETQYF.